This TCR beta chain was documented in a study of glioma-infiltrating T cells after dendritic cell vaccination. Overall study context: Monocyte-derived dendritic cells, cultured less than 9 days with IL-4 and GM-CSF, were pulsed with autologous tumor lysate.

The germline gives CDR1 SNHLY, CDR2 FYNNEI. V lost 5 bases and J lost 7; bases outside the gene matches: 5. The CDR3 loop spans 14 amino acids. Only patients with spare fresh-frozen tumor and over two years of follow-up were included. PBMC were collected before vaccination, two weeks after the third vaccination, and at progression. To note about this clone: What it binds is not known.

Study observations and caveats: Complete blood and tumor specimen sets were limited to few patients.

Some clones are missing from TCRdb's copy, which holds only in-frame ones; the method was immunoSEQ multiplex PCR. The table shows some 87,000 clones, with over 75% occurring only once. This receptor was taken from a human donor with glioblastoma. The rearrangement joins TRBV2 to TRBJ1-4; 9 nucleotides agree with TRBD1. The material was blood, obtained before dendritic cell vaccination. In nucleotides, the CDR3 is TGTGCCAGCAGTACTGGACAGGGGCCTGAAAAACTGTTTTTT. Translating it yields CASSTGQGPEKLFF.